This T cell receptor (beta chain) originates from a study of T cell repertoires in cytomegalovirus infection. Study summary: Based on public TCR beta signatures, there were indications of CMV infection and of a matching HLA type.

This CDR3 contains 16 residues. The V gene end was trimmed by 7 bases and the J gene end by 0 bases; junction bases not matched to a gene: 7. Germline values: CDR1 MDHEN, CDR2 SYDVKM. Note on this clonotype: Its antigen is as yet unknown.

TCRdb reprocessed the reads via MiXCR and lists one record per CDR3 protein. The sample has around 360,000 distinct CDR3 sequences, just under 35% seen once. The chain combines TRBV28 with TRBJ2-3; 10 nucleotides match TRBD2. The TCR sequence derives from a human donor in good health (CMV status not recorded). Some clones in this sample may be carry-over from other donors' samples. The source material was cultured PBMCs, sampled from culture after CMV antigen stimulation. CDR3 region: CASIQVAGGSTDTQYF. In DNA, the CDR3 is TGTGCCAGCATTCAAGTAGCGGGAGGCAGCACAGATACGCAGTATTTT.